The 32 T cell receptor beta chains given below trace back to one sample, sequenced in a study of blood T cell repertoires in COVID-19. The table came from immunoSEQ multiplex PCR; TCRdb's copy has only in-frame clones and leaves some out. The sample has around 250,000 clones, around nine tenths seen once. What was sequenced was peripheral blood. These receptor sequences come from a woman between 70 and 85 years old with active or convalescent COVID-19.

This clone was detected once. This CDR3 reads CASSLTGEGGYTF. Written as DNA, the CDR3 is TGTGCCAGCAGTCTCACAGGGGAAGGCGGCTACACCTTC. The chain recombines TRBV28 with TRBJ1-2, with 7 bases identical to TRBD1. J lost 8 bases, V lost 5 bases, and 8 bases had no gene match. CDR3 length: 13 residues. Germline V lookup: CDR1 MDHEN, CDR2 SYDVKM.

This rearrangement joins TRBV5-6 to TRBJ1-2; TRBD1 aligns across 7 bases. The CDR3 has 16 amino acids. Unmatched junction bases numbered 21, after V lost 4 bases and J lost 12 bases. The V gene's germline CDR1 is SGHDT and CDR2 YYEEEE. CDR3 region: CASSPIFDRVGPIDTF. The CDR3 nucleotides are TGTGCCAGCAGCCCGATATTCGACAGGGTCGGTCCGATCGACACCTTC.

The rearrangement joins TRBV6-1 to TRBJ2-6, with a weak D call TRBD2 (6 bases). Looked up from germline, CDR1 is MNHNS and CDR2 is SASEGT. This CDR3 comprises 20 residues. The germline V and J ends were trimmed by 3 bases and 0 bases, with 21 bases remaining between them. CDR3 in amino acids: CASSDHTGGGGLSGANVLTF. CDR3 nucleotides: TGTGCCAGCAGTGACCATACCGGGGGTGGAGGGCTCTCTGGGGCCAACGTCCTGACTTTC.

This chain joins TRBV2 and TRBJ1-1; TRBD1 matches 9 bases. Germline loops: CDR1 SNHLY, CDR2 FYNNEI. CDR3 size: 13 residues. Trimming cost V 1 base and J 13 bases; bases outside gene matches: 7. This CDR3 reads CASSEVRTGEDFF. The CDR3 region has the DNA TGTGCCAGCAGTGAAGTTAGGACAGGGGAGGATTTCTTT.

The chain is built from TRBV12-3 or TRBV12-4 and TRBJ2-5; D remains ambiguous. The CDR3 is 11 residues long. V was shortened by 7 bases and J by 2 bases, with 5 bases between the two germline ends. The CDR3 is CASKTQETQYF. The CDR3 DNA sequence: TGTGCCAGCAAGACTCAAGAGACCCAGTACTTC.

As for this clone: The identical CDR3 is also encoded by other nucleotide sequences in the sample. CDR3 region: CASSLYSSYEQYF. CDR3 nucleotides: TGCGCCAGCAGCTTGTACAGTTCCTACGAGCAGTACTTC. This rearrangement joins TRBV5-1 to TRBJ2-7; D is unclear. CDR1 and CDR2 (germline): SGHRS, YFSETQ. The CDR3 length is 13 residues. V was trimmed by 1 base and J by 1 base, leaving 6 bases between them.

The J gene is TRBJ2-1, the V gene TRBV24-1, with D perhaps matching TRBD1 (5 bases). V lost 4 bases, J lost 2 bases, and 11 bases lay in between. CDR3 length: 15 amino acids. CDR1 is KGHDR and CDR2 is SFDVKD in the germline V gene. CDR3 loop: CATSDRTFPYNEQFF. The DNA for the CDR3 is TGTGCCACCAGTGACAGGACATTCCCCTACAATGAGCAGTTCTTC.

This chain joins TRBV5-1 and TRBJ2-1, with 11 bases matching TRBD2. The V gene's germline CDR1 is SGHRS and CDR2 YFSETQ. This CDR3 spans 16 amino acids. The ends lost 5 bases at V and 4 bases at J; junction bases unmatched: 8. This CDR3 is CASRETSGGIYNEQFF. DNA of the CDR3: TGCGCCAGCAGGGAAACTAGCGGGGGCATATACAATGAGCAGTTCTTC.

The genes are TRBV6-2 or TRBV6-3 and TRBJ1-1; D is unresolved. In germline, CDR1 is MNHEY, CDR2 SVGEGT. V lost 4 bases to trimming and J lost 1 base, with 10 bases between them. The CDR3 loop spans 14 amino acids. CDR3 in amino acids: CASSFPEGNTEAFF. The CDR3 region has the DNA TGTGCCAGCAGTTTTCCAGAGGGGAACACTGAAGCTTTCTTT.

CDR3 nucleotide sequence: TGTGCCAGCAGCAGAACAGGGTCAACTCAAGGCTACACCTTC. It specifies CASSRTGSTQGYTF. The genes are TRBV27 and TRBJ1-2; possible D gene TRBD1, 6 bases. CDR3 length: 14 residues. V was cut by 6 bases and J by 8 bases, with 19 bases left in between. Germline CDR1 reads MNHEY; CDR2 reads SMNVEV (reference sequence).

The CDR3 sequence is CASSRKDLAGTYEQYF. Here the CDR3 DNA reads TGTGCCAGCAGCAGGAAGGATCTAGCGGGGACCTACGAGCAGTACTTC. The chain has TRBV5-6 and TRBJ2-7; 9 nucleotides match TRBD2. The V segment lost 4 bases and the J segment 2 bases; nucleotides outside the gene matches: 10. The germline gives CDR1 SGHDT, CDR2 YYEEEE. The length of the CDR3 is 16 residues.

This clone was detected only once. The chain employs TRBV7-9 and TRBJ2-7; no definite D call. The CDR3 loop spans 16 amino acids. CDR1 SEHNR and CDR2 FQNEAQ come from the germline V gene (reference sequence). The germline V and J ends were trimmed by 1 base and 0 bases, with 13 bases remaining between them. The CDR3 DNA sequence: TGTGCCAGCAGCTTAGGTGGCTGGCCCAGCTCCTACGAGCAGTACTTC. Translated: CASSLGGWPSSYEQYF. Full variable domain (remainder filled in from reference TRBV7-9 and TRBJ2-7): DTGVSQNPRHKITKRGQNVTFRCDPISEHNRLYWYRQTLGQGPEFLTYFQNEAQLEKSRLLSDRFSAERPKGSFSTLEIQRTEQGDSAMYLCASSLGGWPSSYEQYFGPGTRLTVT.

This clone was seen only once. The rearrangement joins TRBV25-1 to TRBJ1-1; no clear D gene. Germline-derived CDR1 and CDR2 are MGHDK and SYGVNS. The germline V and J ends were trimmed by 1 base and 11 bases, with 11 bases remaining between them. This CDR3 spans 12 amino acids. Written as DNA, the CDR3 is TGTGCCAGCAGTGAATCACCAGTGGTGGCTTTCTTT. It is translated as CASSESPVVAFF.

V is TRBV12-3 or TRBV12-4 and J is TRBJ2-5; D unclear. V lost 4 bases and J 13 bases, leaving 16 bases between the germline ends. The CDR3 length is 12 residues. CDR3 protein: CASSSKLTVLYF. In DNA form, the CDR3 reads TGTGCCAGCAGTTCCAAACTCACGGTCCTGTACTTC.

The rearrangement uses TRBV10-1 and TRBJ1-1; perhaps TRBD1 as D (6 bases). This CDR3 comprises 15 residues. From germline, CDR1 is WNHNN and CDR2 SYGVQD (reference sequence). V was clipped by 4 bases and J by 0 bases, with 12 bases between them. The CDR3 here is CASSAHRELNTEAFF. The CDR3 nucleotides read TGCGCCAGCAGTGCCCACAGGGAGTTGAACACTGAAGCTTTCTTT.

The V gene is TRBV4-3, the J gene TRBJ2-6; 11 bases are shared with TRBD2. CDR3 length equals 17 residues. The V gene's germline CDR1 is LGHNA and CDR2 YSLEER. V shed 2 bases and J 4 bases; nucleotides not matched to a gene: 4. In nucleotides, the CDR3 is TGCGCCAGCAGCCAACTAGCGGGGGGATCAGGGGCCAACGTCCTGACTTTC. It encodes CASSQLAGGSGANVLTF.

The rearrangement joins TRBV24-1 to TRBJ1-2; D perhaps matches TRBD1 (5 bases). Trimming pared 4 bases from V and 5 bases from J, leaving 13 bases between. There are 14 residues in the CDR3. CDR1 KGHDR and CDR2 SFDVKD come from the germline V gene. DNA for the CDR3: TGTGCCACCAGTGAGGCAGGGTTACAATATGGCTACACCTTC. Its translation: CATSEAGLQYGYTF.

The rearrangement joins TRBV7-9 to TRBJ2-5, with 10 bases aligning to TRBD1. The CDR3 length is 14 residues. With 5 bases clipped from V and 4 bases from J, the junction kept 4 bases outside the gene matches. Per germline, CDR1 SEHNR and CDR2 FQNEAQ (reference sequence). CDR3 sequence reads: CASSPGQGLETQYF. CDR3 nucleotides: TGTGCCAGCAGCCCGGGACAGGGGTTAGAGACCCAGTACTTC.

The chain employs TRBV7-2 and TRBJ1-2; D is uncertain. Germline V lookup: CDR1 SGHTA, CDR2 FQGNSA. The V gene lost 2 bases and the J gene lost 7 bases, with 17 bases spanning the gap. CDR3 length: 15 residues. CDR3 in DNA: TGTGCCAGCAGCTTACAGTTTGCCGTCGCGGGTGGCTACACCTTC. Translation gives CASSLQFAVAGGYTF. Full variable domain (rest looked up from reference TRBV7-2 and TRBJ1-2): GAGVSQSPSNKVTEKGKDVELRCDPISGHTALYWYRQSLGQGLEFLIYFQGNSAPDKSGLPSDRFSAERTGGSVSTLTIQRTQQEDSAVYLCASSLQFAVAGGYTFGSGTRLTVV.

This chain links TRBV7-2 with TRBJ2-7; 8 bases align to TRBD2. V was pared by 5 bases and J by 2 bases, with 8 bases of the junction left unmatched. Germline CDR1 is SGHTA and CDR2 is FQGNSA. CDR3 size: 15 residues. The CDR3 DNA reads TGTGCCAGCAGCATCCAAGAGCGGGGGCCCTACGAGCAGTACTTC. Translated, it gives CASSIQERGPYEQYF.

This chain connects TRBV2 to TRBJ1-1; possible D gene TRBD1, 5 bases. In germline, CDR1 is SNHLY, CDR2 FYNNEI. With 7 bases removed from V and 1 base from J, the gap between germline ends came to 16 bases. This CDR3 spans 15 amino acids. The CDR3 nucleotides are TGTGCCAGCACCCTGGACACTGCTGCGAACACTGAAGCTTTCTTT. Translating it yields CASTLDTAANTEAFF.

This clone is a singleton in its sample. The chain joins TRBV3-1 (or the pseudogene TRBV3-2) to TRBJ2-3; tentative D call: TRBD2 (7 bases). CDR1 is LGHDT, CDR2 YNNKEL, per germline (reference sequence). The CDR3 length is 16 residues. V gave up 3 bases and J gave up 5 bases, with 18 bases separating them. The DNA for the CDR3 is TGTGCCAGCAGCCATGCTTCGGGGGGCGCCTTAGATACGCAGTATTTT. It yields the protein CASSHASGGALDTQYF.

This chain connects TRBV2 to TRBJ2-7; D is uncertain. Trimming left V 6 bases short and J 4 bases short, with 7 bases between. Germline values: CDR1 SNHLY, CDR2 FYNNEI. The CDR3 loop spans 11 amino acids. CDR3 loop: CASRGLYEQYF. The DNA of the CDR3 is TGTGCCAGCAGGGGCCTGTACGAGCAGTACTTC.

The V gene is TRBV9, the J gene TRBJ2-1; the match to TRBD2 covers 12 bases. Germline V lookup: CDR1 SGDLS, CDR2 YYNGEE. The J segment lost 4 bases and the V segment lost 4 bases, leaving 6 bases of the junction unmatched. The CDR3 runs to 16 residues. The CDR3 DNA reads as TGTGCCAGCAGCACCACTAGCGGGGGGCCTTACAATGAGCAGTTCTTC. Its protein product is CASSTTSGGPYNEQFF.

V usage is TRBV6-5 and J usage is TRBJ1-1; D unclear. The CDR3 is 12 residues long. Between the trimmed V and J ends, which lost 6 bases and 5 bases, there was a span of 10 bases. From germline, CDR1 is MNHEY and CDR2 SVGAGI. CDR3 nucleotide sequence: TGTGCCAGCAGACGCCATGAGACTGAAGCTTTCTTT. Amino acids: CASRRHETEAFF.

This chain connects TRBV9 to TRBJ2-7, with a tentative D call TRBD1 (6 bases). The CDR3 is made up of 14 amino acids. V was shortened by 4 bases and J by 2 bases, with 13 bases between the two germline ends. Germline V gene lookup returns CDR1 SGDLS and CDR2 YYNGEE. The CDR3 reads CASSPTGLTYEQYF. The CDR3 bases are TGTGCCAGCAGCCCAACAGGGTTGACCTACGAGCAGTACTTC.

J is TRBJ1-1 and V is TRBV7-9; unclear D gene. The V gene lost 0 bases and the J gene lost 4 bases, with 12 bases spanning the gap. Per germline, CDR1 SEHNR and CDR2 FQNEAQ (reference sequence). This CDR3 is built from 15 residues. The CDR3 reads CASSLAEGGSTEAFF. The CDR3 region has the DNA TGTGCCAGCAGCTTAGCGGAGGGCGGTAGCACTGAAGCTTTCTTT.

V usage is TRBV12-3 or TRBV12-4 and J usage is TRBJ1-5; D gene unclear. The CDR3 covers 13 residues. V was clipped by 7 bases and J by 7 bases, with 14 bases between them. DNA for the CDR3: TGTGCCAGCACCCTTCACTCGGAGCAGCCCCAGCATTTT. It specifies CASTLHSEQPQHF.

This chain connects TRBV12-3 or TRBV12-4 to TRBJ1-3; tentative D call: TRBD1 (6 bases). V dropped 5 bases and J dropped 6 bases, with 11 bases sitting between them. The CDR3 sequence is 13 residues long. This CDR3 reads CASSVDRINTIYF. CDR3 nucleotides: TGTGCCAGCAGTGTCGACAGGATAAACACCATATATTTT.

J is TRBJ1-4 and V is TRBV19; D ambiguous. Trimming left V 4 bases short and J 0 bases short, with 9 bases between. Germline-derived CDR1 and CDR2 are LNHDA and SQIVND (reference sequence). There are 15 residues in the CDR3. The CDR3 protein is CASSTDGATNEKLFF. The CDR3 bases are TGTGCCAGTAGTACAGACGGGGCAACTAATGAAAAACTGTTTTTT.

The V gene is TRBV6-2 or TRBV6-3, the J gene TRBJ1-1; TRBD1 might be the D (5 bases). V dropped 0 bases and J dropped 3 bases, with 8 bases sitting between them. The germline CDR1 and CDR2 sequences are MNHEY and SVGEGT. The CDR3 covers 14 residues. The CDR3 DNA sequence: TGTGCCAGCAGTTACTCGACGGGGGACACTGAAGCTTTCTTT. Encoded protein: CASSYSTGDTEAFF.

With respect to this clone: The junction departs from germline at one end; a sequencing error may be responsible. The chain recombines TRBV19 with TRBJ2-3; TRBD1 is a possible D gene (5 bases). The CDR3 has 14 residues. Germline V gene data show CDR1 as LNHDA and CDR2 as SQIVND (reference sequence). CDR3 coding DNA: TGTGCCAGTAGCCCCGAAGGGGCTACAGGTACGCAGTATTTT. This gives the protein CASSPEGATGTQYF.